These 5 T cell receptor beta chains originate from one sample sequenced in a study of T cell changes during pregnancy in multiple sclerosis. Assay used: immunoSEQ multiplex PCR; TCRdb lists only in-frame clones, some missing. The sample gives tens of thousands of clones, about nine tenths of which show up once; around 1.4% is in the top ten. The sequences come from peripheral blood, collected in the third trimester of pregnancy. The receptors originated from a female donor with multiple sclerosis, enrolled in a pregnancy study.

This rearrangement joins TRBV29-1 to TRBJ1-2; D unclear. The germline gives CDR1 SQVTM, CDR2 ANQGSEA. CDR3 length: 14 amino acids. With 5 bases removed from V and 0 bases from J, the gap between germline ends came to 13 bases. The CDR3 spells CSVLRFEPNYGYTF. CDR3 coding DNA: TGCAGCGTTTTGCGGTTTGAGCCTAACTATGGCTACACCTTC.

This sequence joins TRBV7-9 and TRBJ2-7; 10 nucleotides align to TRBD2. Germline CDR1 reads SEHNR; CDR2 reads FQNEAQ (reference sequence). Germline trimming cut 2 bases from V and 3 bases from J; bases unmatched to any gene: 1. The CDR3 covers 14 residues. The CDR3, as DNA: TGTGCCAGCAGCTTAATAGCGGGAGGCTACGAGCAGTACTTC. Translated: CASSLIAGGYEQYF.

This clone has more than one count but fewer than ten. The chain couples TRBV18 to TRBJ1-1; the D is unclear. The V gene lost 2 bases and the J gene lost 3 bases, with 7 bases spanning the gap. CDR1 and CDR2 (germline): KGHSH, LQKENI. The CDR3 contains 13 residues. The CDR3 sequence is CASSPSGHTEAFF. In DNA form, the CDR3 reads TGTGCCAGCTCACCATCGGGTCACACTGAAGCTTTCTTT.

The chain uses TRBV4-3 and TRBJ2-1, with TRBD2 matching 7 bases. CDR3 length: 17 residues. The germline V gene has CDR1 LGHNA and CDR2 YSLEER. V shed 3 bases and J 6 bases; nucleotides not matched to a gene: 14. As DNA, the CDR3 is TGCGCCAGCAGCCATGGGGGAGGGTTTTCAATTCCCAATGAGCAGTTCTTC. Residues: CASSHGGGFSIPNEQFF.

V is TRBV29-1 and J is TRBJ2-5, with 10 positions matching TRBD2. The J call may be incorrect, as the DNA end agrees better with TRBJ2-7. There are 15 residues in the CDR3. Per germline, CDR1 SQVTM and CDR2 ANQGSEA. Written as DNA, the CDR3 is TGCAGCGTTGAAGTGGGGCTAGCGGGGGCCTACGAGCAGTACTTC. Its translation: CSVEVGLAGAYEQYF.